The 4 T cell receptor beta chains reported below all come from one sample, sequenced in a study of OX40 agonist ivuxolimab in advanced cancers. The assay was immunoSEQ multiplex PCR, and TCRdb's table has in-frame clones only and misses some. This sample has fewer than 80,000 clones, with roughly 80% found just once. Sequencing was performed on CD4+ or CD8+ T cells sorted from blood, taken in a trial of the OX40 agonist ivuxolimab. These receptors were collected from an adult with an advanced solid tumor such as melanoma, head and neck, liver or kidney cancer.

J is TRBJ2-7 and V is TRBV28; TRBD1 aligns across 8 bases. Germline V gene sequence: CDR1 MDHEN, CDR2 SYDVKM. V was clipped by 9 bases and J by 2 bases; unmatched bases: 6. The CDR3 is 13 amino acids. The CDR3 loop is CASRQGIPYEQYF. Written as DNA, the CDR3 is TGTGCCAGTCGACAGGGGATTCCCTACGAGCAGTACTTC.

V is TRBV4-3 and J is TRBJ1-4; a weak D match, TRBD1 (5 bases). This CDR3 comprises 16 residues. CDR1 and CDR2 from the germline V gene are LGHNA and YSLEER. V was shortened by 3 bases and J by 5 bases, with 16 bases between the two germline ends. The CDR3: CASSHSRGGVNEKLFF. In DNA, the CDR3 is TGCGCCAGCAGCCATTCGAGGGGAGGCGTGAATGAAAAACTGTTTTTT.

The V gene is TRBV19, the J gene TRBJ2-7; 8 bases map to TRBD1. Germline CDR1 is LNHDA and CDR2 is SQIVND (reference sequence). With 6 bases clipped from V and 4 bases from J, the junction kept 8 bases outside the gene matches. The CDR3 is made up of 14 amino acids. The CDR3 protein is CASSLGQGAYEQYF. The CDR3 DNA is TGTGCCAGTAGCCTTGGGCAGGGGGCTTACGAGCAGTACTTC.

The rearrangement uses TRBV4-3 and TRBJ2-3; D could derive from TRBD1 or TRBD2 (6 bases each). This CDR3 spans 16 amino acids. Between the trimmed V and J ends, which lost 1 base and 0 bases, there was a span of 11 bases. From germline, CDR1 is LGHNA and CDR2 YSLEER. Here the CDR3 DNA reads TGCGCCAGCAGCCAAGGAGGGGGGCCAAGCACAGATACGCAGTATTTT. Protein: CASSQGGGPSTDTQYF.